Below are 9 T cell receptor beta chains sequenced from a single sample in a study of blood T cell repertoires in COVID-19. Data came from immunoSEQ multiplex PCR; TCRdb stores just in-frame clones and leaves some out. The sample has around 250,000 clones; 85% to 90% are singletons. Input material: peripheral blood. Source of these receptors: a man in his 60s with acute or convalescent COVID-19.

This sequence joins TRBV4-1 and TRBJ2-2; 14 nucleotides align to TRBD2. V lost 6 bases, J lost 7 bases, and 7 bases stayed unmatched. The CDR3 runs to 16 residues. The germline V gene has CDR1 MGHRA and CDR2 YSYEKL. Written as DNA, the CDR3 is TGCGCCAGCAGTCGACTAGCGGGAGGGCCCGGCGGGGAGCTGTTTTTT. Protein sequence: CASSRLAGGPGGELFF.

The V call is TRBV5-6, the J call TRBJ2-3, with D maybe TRBD1 (6 bases). This CDR3 comprises 14 residues. Per germline, CDR1 SGHDT and CDR2 YYEEEE. V lost 6 bases to trimming and J lost 4 bases, with 15 bases between them. For the CDR3, the DNA is TGTGCCAGCACCCAGGGGCCCGGGGCAGATACGCAGTATTTT. It codes for CASTQGPGADTQYF.

The CDR3 region is CASMDPGQGIYEQYF. CDR3 sequence (DNA): TGTGCCAGCATGGATCCGGGACAGGGGATCTACGAGCAGTACTTC. The V gene is TRBV6-5, the J gene TRBJ2-7; the match to TRBD1 covers 10 bases. V trimming: 7 bases; J trimming: 3 bases; junction bases outside the gene matches: 9. Germline values: CDR1 MNHEY, CDR2 SVGAGI. This CDR3 region has 15 residues.

The rearrangement links TRBV11-2 to TRBJ2-2; 12 nucleotides match TRBD2. This CDR3 has 18 amino acids. With V trimmed by 4 bases and J by 2 bases, 8 bases remained unmatched. The V gene's germline CDR1 is SGHAT and CDR2 FQNNGV. The CDR3 DNA sequence: TGTGCCAGCAGCTCCGAGGTACTAGCGGGAGGTAACACCGGGGAGCTGTTTTTT. Translated, it gives CASSSEVLAGGNTGELFF.

This sequence joins TRBV18 and TRBJ2-5; D perhaps matches TRBD2 (5 bases). Trimming took 4 bases from V and 2 from J, leaving 11 bases between them. Looked up from germline, CDR1 is KGHSH and CDR2 is LQKENI. This CDR3 spans 14 amino acids. The CDR3 here is CASSLTSGQETQYF. The CDR3 bases are TGTGCCAGCTCACTGACATCGGGGCAAGAGACCCAGTACTTC.

The chain is built from TRBV5-5 and TRBJ1-6; D gene unclear. Germline V lookup: CDR1 SGHKS, CDR2 YYEKEE (reference sequence). V was pared by 0 bases and J by 8 bases, with 6 bases between. The CDR3 is made up of 13 amino acids. CDR3 sequence (DNA): TGTGCCAGCAGCTTGGGAGGTGATTCACCCCTCCACTTT. As protein: CASSLGGDSPLHF.

The rearrangement links TRBV25-1 to TRBJ2-5; 7 bases map to TRBD1. Trimming removed 7 bases from V and 5 bases from J; junction bases left unmatched: 13. CDR1 is MGHDK, CDR2 SYGVNS, per germline. This CDR3 comprises 15 residues. The CDR3 sequence: CASTRQGQTGETQYF. The DNA for the CDR3 is TGTGCCAGCACCCGACAGGGCCAGACTGGGGAGACCCAGTACTTC.

This clone was found once. The gene calls are TRBV19 and TRBJ1-4, with D possibly being TRBD1 (6 bases). The germline V and J ends were trimmed by 5 bases and 4 bases, with 17 bases remaining between them. The CDR3 is 16 residues long. Germline V CDR1 and CDR2: LNHDA, SQIVND (reference sequence). This CDR3 is CASSGTGTLLNEKLFF. For the CDR3, the DNA is TGTGCCAGTAGTGGCACAGGGACCCTCCTTAATGAAAAACTGTTTTTT.

This chain joins TRBV10-3 and TRBJ1-1; TRBD1 agrees at 8 bases. CDR3 length: 17 residues. The ends lost 2 bases at V and 0 bases at J; junction bases unmatched: 8. Germline V gene lookup returns CDR1 ENHRY and CDR2 SYGVKD. The CDR3 DNA reads TGTGCCATCAGTGAGATCGGACAGGGCTCTTTGAACACTGAAGCTTTCTTT. This gives the protein CAISEIGQGSLNTEAFF.